Here is one TCR beta chain with its context. The antigen is undetermined. This record belongs to a study of OX40 agonist ivuxolimab in advanced cancers. Study-level points and caveats: Determination of antigen specificity was not performed for the expanded peripheral T cells. At 0.1 to 3.0 mg/kg and by week 6, clonal expansion occurred in CD4+ and CD8+ blood T cells.

This table comes from immunoSEQ multiplex PCR, and its TCRdb copy is limited to in-frame clones, with some not included. Here the sample spans around 50,000 clones, 75% to 80% being singletons. Patients were excluded for autoimmune disease history or systemic immunosuppression. CDR1 LGHNA and CDR2 YSLEER come from the germline V gene. The CDR3 loop spans 16 amino acids. Trimming took 0 bases from V and 5 from J; bases not matched to a gene: 7. Specimen: CD4+ or CD8+ T cells sorted from blood, collected in a trial of the OX40 agonist ivuxolimab. The chain joins TRBV4-3 to TRBJ2-5, with TRBD1 matching 9 bases. The sequence came from an adult with an advanced solid tumor such as melanoma, head and neck, liver or kidney cancer. The CDR3 DNA follows: TGCGCCAGCAGCCAAGATCTGGGCGGACAGGGGGAGACCCAGTACTTC. Protein: CASSQDLGGQGETQYF.